The rows below give T cell receptor beta chains drawn from one sample of a study of cytomegalovirus exposure and HLA in healthy donors. TCRdb keeps only in-frame clones here, not all; method: immunoSEQ multiplex PCR. The data contain 75,000 to 90,000 clones, more than 70% of them singletons. Sequenced sample: PBMCs. These receptors were obtained from a man in his 60s in good health and CMV-seronegative. The CDR3 runs from the conserved cysteine through the conserved F or W. Each record gives: CDR3 protein, CDR3 DNA, clone size, D gene, J gene, V gene. The D gene is left open where the match is weak. Clone size appears in some rows only: once, few, many, or a class for an expanded clone.

cdr3_aa: CASSLDSRYEQYF
cdr3_nt: TGTGCCAGCAGCTTGGACAGTCGTTACGAGCAGTACTTC
clone_size: few
d_call: .
j_call: TRBJ2-7
v_call: TRBV5-6

cdr3_aa: CASSLGPQETQYF
cdr3_nt: TGTGCCAGCAGCCTTGGGCCCCAAGAGACCCAGTACTTC
clone_size: .
d_call: .
j_call: TRBJ2-5
v_call: TRBV7-8

cdr3_aa: CASSYSGTITNEQFF
cdr3_nt: TGTGCCAGCAGTTACTCGGGGACTATAACAAATGAGCAGTTCTTC
clone_size: .
d_call: TRBD2
j_call: TRBJ2-1
v_call: TRBV6-5

cdr3_aa: CASSLPGRNQPQHF
cdr3_nt: TGTGCCAGCAGCTTGCCAGGGAGGAATCAGCCCCAGCATTTT
clone_size: .
d_call: .
j_call: TRBJ1-5
v_call: TRBV5-4

cdr3_aa: CASSVVGQLSGNTIYF
cdr3_nt: TGTGCCAGCAGCGTGGTGGGACAGCTCTCTGGAAACACCATATATTTT
clone_size: .
d_call: TRBD1
j_call: TRBJ1-3
v_call: TRBV9

cdr3_aa: CASSIFDSQPQHF
cdr3_nt: TGTGCCAGTAGTATTTTCGACAGCCAGCCCCAGCATTTT
clone_size: .
d_call: .
j_call: TRBJ1-5
v_call: TRBV19

cdr3_aa: CASRYRGNTYEQYF
cdr3_nt: TGTGCCAGCAGGTACCGGGGTAATACCTACGAGCAGTACTTC
clone_size: .
d_call: .
j_call: TRBJ2-7
v_call: TRBV27

cdr3_aa: CASSPREGTDTQYF
cdr3_nt: TGTGCCAGCAGCCCCCGGGAGGGCACAGATACGCAGTATTTT
clone_size: .
d_call: TRBD2
j_call: TRBJ2-3
v_call: TRBV9

cdr3_aa: CASSFTGMNTEAFF
cdr3_nt: TGTGCCAGCAGTTTCACAGGGATGAACACTGAAGCTTTCTTT
clone_size: .
d_call: .
j_call: TRBJ1-1
v_call: TRBV2

cdr3_aa: CASSQGTLDYSNQPQHF
cdr3_nt: TGTGCCAGCTCACAGGGGACACTTGATTATAGCAATCAGCCCCAGCATTTT
clone_size: once
d_call: .
j_call: TRBJ1-5
v_call: TRBV18

cdr3_aa: CASSLAVAGGEETQYF
cdr3_nt: TGTGCCAGCAGCTTAGCAGTAGCGGGGGGTGAAGAGACCCAGTACTTC
clone_size: .
d_call: TRBD2
j_call: TRBJ2-5
v_call: TRBV11-2

cdr3_aa: CASRDRVFMSAFF
cdr3_nt: TGTGCCAGCAGGGACAGGGTGTTTATGTCGGCTTTCTTT
clone_size: .
d_call: TRBD1
j_call: TRBJ1-1
v_call: TRBV2

cdr3_aa: CASSGSDYEQYF
cdr3_nt: TGTGCCAGCAGCGGCTCCGACTACGAGCAGTACTTC
clone_size: few
d_call: .
j_call: TRBJ2-7
v_call: TRBV5-4

cdr3_aa: CASSLESGGADNEQFF
cdr3_nt: TGCGCCAGCAGCTTGGAGAGCGGGGGCGCTGACAATGAGCAGTTCTTC
clone_size: .
d_call: TRBD2
j_call: TRBJ2-1
v_call: TRBV5-1

cdr3_aa: CASSYGTSAGREQFF
cdr3_nt: TGTGCCAGCAGCTACGGGACTAGCGCGGGGAGGGAGCAGTTCTTC
clone_size: .
d_call: TRBD2
j_call: TRBJ2-1
v_call: TRBV11-2

cdr3_aa: CASSSGTGKGDTQYF
cdr3_nt: TGTGCCAGCAGCTCCGGGACAGGGAAGGGAGATACGCAGTATTTT
clone_size: .
d_call: TRBD1
j_call: TRBJ2-3
v_call: TRBV7-9

cdr3_aa: CASSPLLAKNIQYF
cdr3_nt: TGTGCCAGCAGTCCCCTACTAGCCAAAAACATTCAGTACTTC
clone_size: .
d_call: .
j_call: TRBJ2-4
v_call: TRBV27

cdr3_aa: CASSWTSGEQYF
cdr3_nt: TGTGCCAGCAGCTGGACTAGCGGGGAGCAGTACTTC
clone_size: .
d_call: TRBD2
j_call: TRBJ2-7
v_call: TRBV7-9

cdr3_aa: CSAGLAYNEQFF
cdr3_nt: TGCAGCGCCGGACTAGCGTACAATGAGCAGTTCTTC
clone_size: .
d_call: TRBD2
j_call: TRBJ2-1
v_call: TRBV29-1

cdr3_aa: CASSLIGLSSRVWDYGYTF
cdr3_nt: TGCGCCAGCAGCTTGATCGGTTTGTCAAGCAGGGTTTGGGACTATGGCTACACCTTC
clone_size: .
d_call: .
j_call: TRBJ1-2
v_call: TRBV5-1

cdr3_aa: CASSPLLAGTDTQYF
cdr3_nt: TGTGCCAGCAGCCCCCTACTAGCGGGGACAGATACGCAGTATTTT
clone_size: .
d_call: TRBD2
j_call: TRBJ2-3
v_call: TRBV7-3

cdr3_aa: CASIGEQTQYF
cdr3_nt: TGTGCCAGCATCGGGGAACAGACCCAGTACTTC
clone_size: .
d_call: .
j_call: TRBJ2-5
v_call: TRBV7-8

cdr3_aa: CASSLVGLARNTQYF
cdr3_nt: TGTGCCAGCAGCTTGGTGGGACTAGCAAGGAATACGCAGTATTTT
clone_size: .
d_call: TRBD2
j_call: TRBJ2-3
v_call: TRBV5-8

cdr3_aa: CATSRAHRDTEAFF
cdr3_nt: TGTGCCACCAGCAGAGCACACAGGGACACTGAAGCTTTCTTT
clone_size: .
d_call: .
j_call: TRBJ1-1
v_call: TRBV15

cdr3_aa: CASSTPVRNGNSPLHF
cdr3_nt: TGTGCCAGCAGTACCCCGGTCCGTAATGGTAATTCACCCCTCCACTTT
clone_size: .
d_call: .
j_call: TRBJ1-6
v_call: TRBV27

cdr3_aa: CASSLGQNDIEAFF
cdr3_nt: TGTGCCAGCAGCTTGGGGCAGAATGATATTGAAGCTTTCTTT
clone_size: .
d_call: .
j_call: TRBJ1-1
v_call: TRBV5-8

cdr3_aa: CAWSGRQGVVEPQHF
cdr3_nt: TGTGCCTGGAGTGGGCGACAGGGGGTTGTTGAGCCCCAGCATTTT
clone_size: .
d_call: TRBD1
j_call: TRBJ1-5
v_call: TRBV30

cdr3_aa: CAWNRDRVASNEQFF
cdr3_nt: TGTGCCTGGAACCGGGACAGGGTGGCCTCCAATGAGCAGTTCTTC
clone_size: .
d_call: TRBD1
j_call: TRBJ2-1
v_call: TRBV30

cdr3_aa: CASSPGPGRQETQYF
cdr3_nt: TGTGCCAGCTCACCAGGCCCGGGGAGACAAGAGACCCAGTACTTC
clone_size: .
d_call: .
j_call: TRBJ2-5
v_call: TRBV18

cdr3_aa: CASSTSGVGAQYF
cdr3_nt: TGTGCCAGCAGCACCTCGGGGGTGGGGGCCCAGTACTTC
clone_size: .
d_call: .
j_call: TRBJ2-5
v_call: TRBV5-4

cdr3_aa: CASSPGPREQFF
cdr3_nt: TGTGCCAGCAGCCCCGGTCCGAGGGAGCAGTTCTTC
clone_size: few
d_call: .
j_call: TRBJ2-1
v_call: TRBV7-9

cdr3_aa: CASSLPAGGDYGYTF
cdr3_nt: TGTGCCAGCAGTTTACCCGCGGGAGGGGACTATGGCTACACCTTC
clone_size: .
d_call: .
j_call: TRBJ1-2
v_call: TRBV28

cdr3_aa: CAIRGSVLAGGTDTQYF
cdr3_nt: TGTGCCATCAGGGGGTCTGTACTAGCGGGGGGCACAGATACGCAGTATTTT
clone_size: .
d_call: TRBD2
j_call: TRBJ2-3
v_call: TRBV10-3

cdr3_aa: CASSQDTVAGARYGYTF
cdr3_nt: TGCGCCAGCAGCCAGGACACCGTTGCGGGGGCACGCTATGGCTACACCTTC
clone_size: .
d_call: .
j_call: TRBJ1-2
v_call: TRBV4-1

cdr3_aa: CASSYSRGPEAFF
cdr3_nt: TGTGCCAGCAGTTATTCAAGGGGGCCTGAAGCTTTCTTT
clone_size: .
d_call: TRBD1
j_call: TRBJ1-1
v_call: TRBV6-1

cdr3_aa: CACGGDGGELFF
cdr3_nt: TGTGCCTGTGGAGGGGATGGCGGGGAGCTGTTTTTT
clone_size: .
d_call: .
j_call: TRBJ2-2
v_call: TRBV30

cdr3_aa: CASSVGAGGAQETQYF
cdr3_nt: TGTGCCAGCAGCGTAGGGGCGGGGGGCGCACAAGAGACCCAGTACTTC
clone_size: .
d_call: TRBD2
j_call: TRBJ2-5
v_call: TRBV9

cdr3_aa: CASSLGGRDTEAFF
cdr3_nt: TGCGCCAGCAGCCTAGGAGGGAGAGACACTGAAGCTTTCTTT
clone_size: few
d_call: .
j_call: TRBJ1-1
v_call: TRBV5-1

cdr3_aa: CASSGGLASADTQYF
cdr3_nt: TGTGCCAGCAGCGGGGGACTAGCGTCCGCAGATACGCAGTATTTT
clone_size: .
d_call: TRBD2
j_call: TRBJ2-3
v_call: TRBV9

cdr3_aa: CASSQWALSGNTIYF
cdr3_nt: TGCGCCAGCAGCCAATGGGCGCTCTCTGGAAACACCATATATTTT
clone_size: .
d_call: .
j_call: TRBJ1-3
v_call: TRBV4-1

cdr3_aa: CASSEGMTQYF
cdr3_nt: TGTGCCAGTAGTGAGGGAATGACGCAGTATTTT
clone_size: .
d_call: .
j_call: TRBJ2-3
v_call: TRBV19

cdr3_aa: CASSLQGDPTNEKLFF
cdr3_nt: TGTGCCAGCAGCTTGCAGGGGGATCCAACTAATGAAAAACTGTTTTTT
clone_size: .
d_call: TRBD1
j_call: TRBJ1-4
v_call: TRBV5-5

cdr3_aa: CASSPKSEAYEQYF
cdr3_nt: TGTGCCAGCAGTCCGAAGAGTGAAGCCTACGAGCAGTACTTC
clone_size: .
d_call: .
j_call: TRBJ2-7
v_call: TRBV27

cdr3_aa: CASSERQGATNEKLFF
cdr3_nt: TGTGCCAGCAGTGAAAGGCAGGGGGCGACTAATGAAAAACTGTTTTTT
clone_size: .
d_call: TRBD1
j_call: TRBJ1-4
v_call: TRBV2

cdr3_aa: CASSPSTGHHYEQYF
cdr3_nt: TGTGCCAGCAGCCCCTCGACAGGACACCACTACGAGCAGTACTTC
clone_size: .
d_call: .
j_call: TRBJ2-7
v_call: TRBV7-2

cdr3_aa: CASSDGQGRTDTQYF
cdr3_nt: TGTGCCAGCAGTGACGGACAGGGGAGGACAGATACGCAGTATTTT
clone_size: .
d_call: TRBD1
j_call: TRBJ2-3
v_call: TRBV6-1

cdr3_aa: CASSIASEGTDTQYF
cdr3_nt: TGTGCCAGTAGTATAGCGTCTGAGGGTACAGATACGCAGTATTTT
clone_size: .
d_call: .
j_call: TRBJ2-3
v_call: TRBV19

cdr3_aa: CAWSVSGGLDTQYF
cdr3_nt: TGTGCCTGGAGTGTGAGCGGGGGTTTAGATACGCAGTATTTT
clone_size: .
d_call: TRBD2
j_call: TRBJ2-3
v_call: TRBV30

cdr3_aa: CASSWTSGGTGELFF
cdr3_nt: TGCGCCAGCAGCTGGACTAGCGGGGGGACCGGGGAGCTGTTTTTT
clone_size: .
d_call: TRBD2
j_call: TRBJ2-2
v_call: TRBV5-1

cdr3_aa: CASSQDGSRNYGYTF
cdr3_nt: TGCGCCAGCAGCCAAGATGGTTCGAGGAACTATGGCTACACCTTC
clone_size: few
d_call: .
j_call: TRBJ1-2
v_call: TRBV4-1